Shown below are 21 T cell receptor beta chains from a single sample sequenced in a study of blood T cell repertoires in COVID-19. Generated by immunoSEQ multiplex PCR, the TCRdb table keeps only in-frame clones and is missing some. Here the sample spans about 310,000 clones, 87% being singletons. Input material: PBMCs or T cells enriched from blood (not recorded which). The receptor set was obtained from a woman in her late teens or twenties who had recovered from COVID-19.

V and J are TRBV18 and TRBJ1-4, with D perhaps matching TRBD1 (5 bases). Trimming pared 0 bases from V and 8 bases from J, leaving 13 bases between. This CDR3 is 15 amino acids long. Germline CDR1 KGHSH, CDR2 LQKENI. CDR3 sequence: CASSPPSGSREKLFF. CDR3 coding DNA: TGTGCCAGCTCACCACCTTCAGGGTCCAGGGAAAAACTGTTTTTT. The full variable domain, in which reference TRBV18 and TRBJ1-4 provide the parts outside the CDR3, is NAGVMQNPRHLVRRRGQEARLRCSPMKGHSHVYWYRQLPEEGLKFMVYLQKENIIDESGMPKERFSAEFPKEGPSILRIQQVVRGDSAAYFCASSPPSGSREKLFFGSGTQLSVL.

There are a few counts of this clone. V is TRBV2 and J is TRBJ2-7; tentatively, D is TRBD2 (5 bases). With 3 bases removed from V and 2 bases from J, the gap between germline ends came to 8 bases. This CDR3 is built from 13 residues. Germline CDR1 SNHLY, CDR2 FYNNEI. CDR3 bases: TGTGCCAGCAGTGACGGGAATACCTACGAGCAGTACTTC. Its translation is CASSDGNTYEQYF.

This clone was recorded once. V gene TRBV11-2 combines with J gene TRBJ2-2, with 7 bases aligning to TRBD1. The CDR3 contains 17 residues. The V gene's germline CDR1 is SGHAT and CDR2 FQNNGV. With 2 bases clipped from V and 3 bases from J, the junction kept 9 bases outside the gene matches. DNA for the CDR3: TGTGCCAGCAGCTTACTATCCGGTACAGGGGACACCGGGGAGCTGTTTTTT. This encodes CASSLLSGTGDTGELFF.

In the case of this clone: Other DNA sequences in this specimen translate into the identical CDR3. The rearrangement joins TRBV12-5 to TRBJ1-1; D gene unclear. Germline loops: CDR1 LGHNT, CDR2 FRNRAP. V lost 1 base to trimming and J lost 2 bases, with 5 bases between them. The CDR3 sequence is 13 residues long. Here the CDR3 reads CASGLEPNTEAFF. Here the CDR3 DNA reads TGTGCTAGTGGTTTGGAGCCTAACACTGAAGCTTTCTTT. The variable domain in full, with the rest retrieved from reference TRBV12-5 and TRBJ1-1, is DARVTQTPRHKVTEMGQEVTMRCQPILGHNTVFWYRQTMMQGLELLAYFRNRAPLDDSGMPKDRFSAEMPDATLATLKIQPSEPRDSAVYFCASGLEPNTEAFFGQGTRLTVV.

The gene calls are TRBV5-1 and TRBJ2-7; TRBD1 is a possible D gene (5 bases). Germline lookup yields CDR1 SGHRS and CDR2 YFSETQ. V was shortened by 6 bases and J by 2 bases, with 15 bases between the two germline ends. The CDR3 spans 14 residues. For the CDR3, the DNA is TGCGCCAGCAAAGCAGGGCAGGGTGCCTACGAGCAGTACTTC. This encodes CASKAGQGAYEQYF.

This chain joins TRBV5-1 and TRBJ2-6; 8 bases map to TRBD1. Germline V lookup: CDR1 SGHRS, CDR2 YFSETQ. This CDR3 is 18 amino acids long. The junction had 9 bases not matched to a gene; V was cut back by 4 bases and J by 0 bases. The CDR3 sequence: CASSGRTGRRSGANVLTF. The CDR3 DNA sequence: TGCGCCAGCAGCGGAAGGACAGGGCGCCGCTCTGGGGCCAACGTCCTGACTTTC. The full variable domain, completed using reference TRBV5-1 and TRBJ2-6, is KAGVTQTPRYLIKTRGQQVTLSCSPISGHRSVSWYQQTPGQGLQFLFEYFSETQRNKGNFPGRFSGRQFSNSRSEMNVSTLELGDSALYLCASSGRTGRRSGANVLTFGAGSRLTVL.

This chain connects TRBV2 to TRBJ1-6, with D unresolved. CDR1 and CDR2 from the germline V gene are SNHLY and FYNNEI. The length of the CDR3 is 14 residues. The V and J ends lost 11 bases and 6 bases respectively, with 17 bases between them. Here the CDR3 reads CAPRSGRSNSPLHF. The CDR3 DNA is TGTGCCCCCCGTTCGGGTAGAAGTAATTCACCCCTCCACTTT.

This chain uses TRBV18 with TRBJ1-4; D gene ambiguous. CDR1 KGHSH and CDR2 LQKENI come from the germline V gene. V shed 0 bases and J shed 7 bases, with 6 bases lying between them. CDR3 length: 13 residues. The CDR3 region is CASSPPEREKLFF. Here the CDR3 DNA reads TGTGCCAGCTCACCACCGGAGCGTGAAAAACTGTTTTTT.

V gene TRBV5-8 combines with J gene TRBJ2-2; a weak D match, TRBD2 (6 bases). This CDR3 has 15 residues. Between the trimmed V and J ends, which lost 4 bases and 2 bases, there was a span of 12 bases. Per the germline V gene, CDR1 is SGHTS and CDR2 is YDEGEE. The CDR3 loop is CASSRGLDNTGELFF. In DNA form, the CDR3 reads TGTGCCAGCAGCCGGGGACTTGATAACACCGGGGAGCTGTTTTTT.

A single count supports this clone. V and J are TRBV7-3 and TRBJ2-2, with a tentative D call TRBD2 (6 bases). V shed 5 bases and J shed 2 bases, with 9 bases lying between them. The V gene's germline CDR1 is SGHTA and CDR2 FQGTGA. The CDR3 is made up of 14 amino acids. CDR3 in DNA: TGTGCCAGCAGCCGGGACTTAAACACCGGGGAGCTGTTTTTT. Amino acid sequence: CASSRDLNTGELFF.

V and J are TRBV7-6 and TRBJ2-1; possibly TRBD2 for D (5 bases). Trimming left V 5 bases short and J 4 bases short, with 15 bases between. Per the germline V gene, CDR1 is SGHVS and CDR2 is FNYEAQ. The CDR3 spans 15 residues. CDR3 protein: CASSPGGSPYNEQFF. Here the CDR3 DNA reads TGTGCCAGCAGCCCTGGAGGCAGCCCTTACAATGAGCAGTTCTTC. Based on the CDR3 plus reference TRBV7-6 and TRBJ2-1, the full variable domain is GAGVSQSPRYKVTKRGQDVALRCDPISGHVSLYWYRQALGQGPEFLTYFNYEAQQDKSGLPNDRFSAERPEGSISTLTIQRTEQRDSAMYRCASSPGGSPYNEQFFGPGTRLTVL.

The rearrangement links TRBV5-5 to TRBJ2-5; D possibly corresponds to TRBD2 (6 bases). Germline values: CDR1 SGHKS, CDR2 YYEKEE (reference sequence). The CDR3 consists of 18 residues. V lost 2 bases, J lost 4 bases, and 24 bases lay in between. CDR3 region: CASSFLPLRGIDGETQYF. CDR3 bases: TGTGCCAGCAGCTTCCTCCCTCTCCGGGGGATCGATGGAGAGACCCAGTACTTC.

This clone was seen a single time. The J gene is TRBJ1-4, the V gene TRBV10-3; 7 bases fit TRBD1. Germline CDR1 reads ENHRY; CDR2 reads SYGVKD. The V and J ends lost 8 bases and 4 bases, in that order; junction bases with no gene match: 4. The length of the CDR3 is 13 residues. The DNA for the CDR3 is TGTGCCATCGCGCCAGGGGGTAATGAAAAACTGTTTTTT. This gives the protein CAIAPGGNEKLFF.

This chain links TRBV2 with TRBJ1-4; D remains ambiguous. The CDR3 loop spans 16 amino acids. Trimming pared 0 bases from V and 7 bases from J, leaving 15 bases between. From germline, CDR1 is SNHLY and CDR2 FYNNEI. CDR3 bases: TGTGCCAGCAGTGAAGCCCGGCCGGCGGTGGCTGAAAAACTGTTTTTT. Amino acids: CASSEARPAVAEKLFF.

The CDR3 region is CASSVSSGGNTIYF. CDR3 bases: TGTGCCAGCAGCGTTAGTTCCGGGGGAAACACCATATATTTT. V gene TRBV9 combines with J gene TRBJ1-3; no clear D gene. Germline V gene lookup returns CDR1 SGDLS and CDR2 YYNGEE. The CDR3 has 14 amino acids. V was shortened by 2 bases and J by 4 bases, with 10 bases between the two germline ends.

This chain uses TRBV30 with TRBJ1-4, with 8 positions matching TRBD1. Germline CDR1 and CDR2: GTSNPN and SVGIG (reference sequence). The V segment lost 2 bases and the J segment 2 bases; nucleotides outside the gene matches: 13. This CDR3 region has 18 residues. The DNA of the CDR3 is TGTGCCTGGAGTATGCCCGGACAGGGTTTGGCGACTAATGAAAAACTGTTTTTT. The encoded protein is CAWSMPGQGLATNEKLFF.

A single count supports this clone. This chain joins TRBV9 and TRBJ2-1, with 8 bases aligning to TRBD2. Looked up from germline, CDR1 is SGDLS and CDR2 is YYNGEE. This CDR3 is built from 16 residues. Trimming at V came to 0 bases and at J to 4 bases, leaving 6 bases not matched to a gene. The CDR3 sequence: CASSVGNSGDYNEQFF. The CDR3 DNA reads TGTGCCAGCAGCGTAGGAAATAGCGGGGATTACAATGAGCAGTTCTTC.

The genes are TRBV25-1 and TRBJ2-1; TRBD1 is a possible D gene (5 bases). The CDR3 is made up of 11 amino acids. In germline, CDR1 is MGHDK, CDR2 SYGVNS. The V and J ends lost 10 bases and 6 bases respectively, with 10 bases between them. The CDR3 bases are TGTGCCACCCTACAGGTCAATGAGCAGTTCTTC. Its translation: CATLQVNEQFF. The whole variable domain, remainder taken from reference TRBV25-1 and TRBJ2-1, is EADIYQTPRYLVIGTGKKITLECSQTMGHDKMYWYQQDPGMELHLIHYSYGVNSTEKGDLSSESTVSRIRTEHFPLTLESARPSHTSQYLCATLQVNEQFFGPGTRLTVL.

The chain couples TRBV7-9 to TRBJ2-7; 9 nucleotides match TRBD2. The CDR3 consists of 15 residues. Germline V gene lookup returns CDR1 SEHNR and CDR2 FQNEAQ (reference sequence). The V and J ends lost 1 base and 2 bases, in that order; junction bases with no gene match: 3. Here the CDR3 reads CASSLVVAGAYEQYF. The DNA for the CDR3 is TGTGCCAGCAGCTTAGTTGTAGCGGGAGCCTACGAGCAGTACTTC.

In its sample, this clone was seen once. V and J are TRBV28 and TRBJ2-5, with 8 bases lining up with TRBD1. Trimming removed 5 bases from V and 5 bases from J; junction bases left unmatched: 13. The CDR3 has 16 amino acids. Looked up from germline, CDR1 is MDHEN and CDR2 is SYDVKM. CDR3: CASSPIHRGERETQYF. In nucleotides, the CDR3 is TGTGCCAGCAGTCCGATCCACAGGGGGGAGAGGGAGACCCAGTACTTC.

The CDR3 region has the DNA TGTGCCAGCAGCTGGACAGGGGGGGGCGAAAAACTGTTTTTT. Protein product: CASSWTGGGEKLFF. The chain links TRBV5-6 to TRBJ1-4; 10 nucleotides agree with TRBD1. The CDR3 consists of 14 residues. The V and J ends lost 3 bases and 8 bases, in that order; junction bases with no gene match: 4. Per germline, CDR1 SGHDT and CDR2 YYEEEE.